This T cell receptor (beta chain) was sequenced in a study of T cell clonality in common variable immunodeficiency. Study-level results: Fewer deletions and N-nucleotide insertions were reportedly seen in common variable immunodeficiency TCR beta sequences. T cell subpopulation sequencing would be needed to explain CVID clonality.

The CDR3 is made up of 16 amino acids. The germline V gene has CDR1 LNHDA and CDR2 SQIVND (reference sequence). Germline trimming cut 6 bases from V and 1 base from J; bases unmatched to any gene: 8. Data came from immunoSEQ multiplex PCR; TCRdb stores just in-frame clones and leaves some out. This repertoire holds 15,000 to 20,000 clones, and none appear only once. Worth noting for this clone: The antigen is undetermined. The observed sequence ends 3 residues before the CDR3 terminus, with the missing tail filled in from the germline J gene.

CVID meant reduced serum IgG, IgA and/or IgM plus specific antibody deficiency. Of CVID subjects, 15 were female and approximately 31 male, mean age roughly 37. The chain has TRBV19 and TRBJ1-5, with 8 positions matching TRBD1. Sequenced input: peripheral blood mononuclear cells. This TCR was recovered from a human donor with common variable immunodeficiency. The CDR3 reads CASRNDRTGSNQPQHF. The CDR3 DNA, read in part, is TGTGCCAGTAGAAACGATAGGACAGGGAGCAATCAGCCC.